The 28 T cell receptor beta chains reported below all come from one sample, sequenced in a study of T cell repertoires in cytomegalovirus infection. These receptors lack a known antigen. TCRdb reprocessed the reads via MiXCR and lists one record per CDR3 protein. The sample records approximately 910,000 distinct CDR3 sequences, more than 25% being singletons. Sequenced material: cultured CD8+ T cells from PBMCs, taken from culture after CMV antigen stimulation. These receptors all stem from a human donor in good health (CMV status not recorded). Some clones in this sample may be carry-over from other donors' samples.

This clonotype was seen a handful of times. The chain uses TRBV11-1 and TRBJ2-1; a possible D gene is TRBD1 (6 bases). Trimming removed 5 bases at V and 8 bases at J, with 22 bases between. Germline CDR1 reads SGHAT; CDR2 reads FQDESV (reference sequence). The CDR3 extends over 16 amino acids. CDR3 residues: CASSGSDWTVLDEQFF. For the CDR3, the DNA is TGTGCCAGCAGCGGTAGCGATTGGACAGTGCTGGATGAGCAGTTCTTC.

The V and J genes are TRBV15 and TRBJ1-1; unclear D gene. V was trimmed by 0 bases and J by 4 bases, leaving 12 bases between them. The CDR3 contains 15 residues. In germline, CDR1 is LNHNV, CDR2 YYDKDF (reference sequence). CDR3 nucleotide sequence: TGTGCCACCAGCAGAGATCTAGGGTATGGCACTGAAGCTTTCTTT. This encodes CATSRDLGYGTEAFF.

This rearrangement joins TRBV5-5 to TRBJ2-5; TRBD2 agrees at 12 bases. V lost 0 bases, J lost 0 bases, and 9 bases stayed unmatched. Germline CDR1 reads SGHKS; CDR2 reads YYEKEE (reference sequence). The CDR3 has 19 residues. CDR3 coding DNA: TGTGCCAGCAGCTTGGGACTAGCGGGGGCCGCCGTCTACCAAGAGACCCAGTACTTC. This encodes CASSLGLAGAAVYQETQYF.

CDR3 in DNA: TGTGCCAGCGGACTGCAGAGGGACAACTATGGCTACACCTTC. This sequence encodes CASGLQRDNYGYTF. This sequence joins TRBV6-1 and TRBJ1-2; maybe TRBD1 (5 bases). Germline V gene lookup returns CDR1 MNHNS and CDR2 SASEGT. Trimming stripped 8 bases from V and 2 bases from J, with 15 bases between. This CDR3 comprises 14 residues.

This clonotype has more than one count but fewer than ten. The chain carries TRBV29-1 and TRBJ2-3; 10 nucleotides agree with TRBD1. The CDR3 is 15 amino acids. Germline V gene lookup returns CDR1 SQVTM and CDR2 ANQGSEA. With 3 bases clipped from V and 2 bases from J, the junction kept 5 bases outside the gene matches. The CDR3 region is CSVEKTGGLTDTQYF. The CDR3, as DNA: TGCAGCGTTGAGAAGACAGGGGGCCTCACAGATACGCAGTATTTT.

In its sample, this clonotype was seen a few times. The J gene is TRBJ2-7, the V gene TRBV27; TRBD1 aligns across 8 bases. The V gene end was trimmed by 5 bases and the J gene end by 2 bases; junction bases not matched to a gene: 5. The CDR3 covers 14 residues. Germline V gene sequence: CDR1 MNHEY, CDR2 SMNVEV (reference sequence). The CDR3, as DNA: TGTGCCAGCAGTCACAGGGGGGACCCCTACGAGCAGTACGTC. Its translation is CASSHRGDPYEQYV.

To note about this clonotype: Germline and junction disagree at one end, which may indicate a read error. The V and J genes are TRBV28 and TRBJ1-5, with D possibly TRBD1 on 5 matching bases. Germline CDR1 is MDHEN and CDR2 is SYDVKM. This CDR3 comprises 14 residues. The chain's CDR3 is CATSGGGVSQPQHF. DNA for the CDR3: TGTGCCACCAGTGGGGGGGGGGTTAGTCAGCCCCAGCATTTT.

The rearrangement links TRBV20-1 to TRBJ2-7; weak D call: TRBD2 (6 bases). Per germline, CDR1 DFQATT and CDR2 SNEGSKA (reference sequence). V lost 3 bases, J lost 4 bases, and 13 bases lay in between. This CDR3 has 13 amino acids. The CDR3 region has the DNA TGCAGTGCTAGCCTCAGTGGAGGGTACGAGCAGTACGTC. Protein sequence: CSASLSGGYEQYV.

This rearrangement joins TRBV19 to TRBJ2-1; D may match TRBD1 or TRBD2 (5 bases each). The V and J ends lost 1 base and 6 bases respectively, with 13 bases between them. This CDR3 has 15 amino acids. Germline V lookup: CDR1 LNHDA, CDR2 SQIVND (reference sequence). The CDR3 protein is CASSIVSGTLNEQFF. The CDR3 bases are TGTGCCAGTAGTATAGTCTCCGGGACCCTCAATGAGCAGTTCTTC.

The V call is TRBV19, the J call TRBJ2-3, with D possibly TRBD2 on 5 matching bases. This CDR3 has 12 residues. Germline CDR1 and CDR2: LNHDA and SQIVND (reference sequence). Deletions cut 8 bases from V and 14 bases from J, with 20 bases between. The CDR3 region is CASASQRTRAYF. For the CDR3, the DNA is TGTGCCAGTGCGAGTCAGCGGACCCGGGCGTATTTT.

The J gene is TRBJ2-4, the V gene TRBV19; perhaps TRBD2 as D (6 bases). The germline CDR1 and CDR2 sequences are LNHDA and SQIVND (reference sequence). This CDR3 is 15 amino acids long. V dropped 7 bases and J dropped 6 bases, with 19 bases sitting between them. CDR3 bases: TGTGCCAGTATGAATATTAGAGGAGGGGCAAACATTCAGTACTTC. Amino acid sequence: CASMNIRGGANIQYF.

The rearrangement uses TRBV6-5 and TRBJ1-5; TRBD1 matches at 8 bases. J lost 4 bases, V lost 9 bases, and 32 bases had no gene match. Germline CDR1 MNHEY, CDR2 SVGAGI. CDR3 length: 22 residues. The CDR3: CASPKQKADRGLFLCPNQPQHF. In nucleotides, the CDR3 is TGTGCCAGTCCCAAGCAGAAGGCAGACAGGGGACTCTTCTTATGTCCTAATCAGCCCCAGCATTTT.

This clonotype showed up just a few times. The chain couples TRBV3-1 to TRBJ1-5, with D possibly being TRBD1 (6 bases). The germline CDR1 and CDR2 sequences are LGHDT and YNNKEL (reference sequence). The CDR3 has 17 residues. V lost 0 bases, J lost 4 bases, and 16 bases lay in between. CDR3 sequence (DNA): TGTGCCAGCAGCCAAGAAGGAACAGGGATATCAAATCAGCCCCAGCATTTT. Its translation is CASSQEGTGISNQPQHF.

A few counts support this clonotype. This CDR3 is CASSPSARSGTEAFF. The CDR3, as DNA: TGTGCCAGCAGCCCCTCGGCCAGATCGGGCACTGAAGCTTTCTTT. V and J are TRBV7-8 and TRBJ1-1; no reliable D call. V lost 5 bases and J lost 4, with 17 bases in between. The CDR3 length is 15 residues. The germline V gene encodes CDR1 SGHVS and CDR2 FQNEAQ.

The chain carries TRBV6-1 and TRBJ2-7, with D possibly being TRBD2 (7 bases). The CDR3 totals 17 residues. V lost 4 bases, J lost 0 bases, and 19 bases lay in between. CDR1 is MNHNS, CDR2 SASEGT, per germline. The CDR3 DNA reads TGTGCCAGCAGTGCTCTTGGGGGGGGCGCCCCCTCCTACGAGCAGTACGTC. Its translation: CASSALGGGAPSYEQYV.

The rearrangement uses TRBV7-9 and TRBJ2-5; 7 nucleotides align to TRBD1. This CDR3 spans 14 amino acids. The V segment lost 6 bases and the J segment 2 bases; nucleotides outside the gene matches: 6. Germline V gene data show CDR1 as SEHNR and CDR2 as FQNEAQ (reference sequence). The DNA for the CDR3 is TGTGCCAGCAGGCCGGGACAGAGACAAGAGACCCAGTACTTC. It yields the protein CASRPGQRQETQYF.

With respect to this clonotype: This may be a read error: a much more frequent sequence differs by one nucleotide. The CDR3 region is CASSLPGPETQYF. The DNA for the CDR3 is TGTGCCAGCAGCTTACCAGGGCCGGAGACCCAGTACTTC. The chain employs TRBV7-4 and TRBJ2-5; tentatively, D is TRBD1 (5 bases). In germline, CDR1 is SGHVT, CDR2 SQSDAQ. CDR3 length: 13 amino acids. The V and J ends lost 2 bases and 5 bases respectively, with 9 bases between them. Variable domain in full (rest from reference TRBV7-4 and TRBJ2-5): GAGVSQSPRYKVAKRGRDVALRCDSISGHVTLYWYRQTLGQGSEVLTYSQSDAQRDKSGRPSGRFSAERPERSVSTLKIQRTEQGDSAVYLCASSLPGPETQYFGPGTRLLVL.

This clonotype was recorded many times. The V and J genes are TRBV7-2 and TRBJ2-3, with 10 positions matching TRBD2. The trim removed 1 base at V and 6 bases at J, leaving 7 bases unmatched. This CDR3 is built from 16 residues. Germline V gene lookup returns CDR1 SGHTA and CDR2 FQGNSA. CDR3 sequence reads: CASSLVSGGVYDTQYF. CDR3 nucleotide sequence: TGTGCCAGCAGCTTAGTGAGCGGGGGGGTTTACGATACGCAGTATTTT. Based on the CDR3 plus reference TRBV7-2 and TRBJ2-3, the full variable domain is GAGVSQSPSNKVTEKGKDVELRCDPISGHTALYWYRQSLGQGLEFLIYFQGNSAPDKSGLPSDRFSAERTGGSVSTLTIQRTQQEDSAVYLCASSLVSGGVYDTQYFGPGTRLTVL.

This clonotype occurred many times. This sequence joins TRBV27 and TRBJ2-5; tentative D call: TRBD2 (5 bases). The CDR3 totals 15 residues. The V gene's germline CDR1 is MNHEY and CDR2 SMNVEV (reference sequence). The V end was cut by 5 bases, the J end by 1 base, with 14 bases between. As DNA, the CDR3 is TGTGCCAGCAGTACTTGGGGAGCTCCCCAAGAGACCCAGTACTTC. It specifies CASSTWGAPQETQYF.

The table lists this clonotype with a few counts. The gene calls are TRBV7-9 and TRBJ2-1; TRBD1 matches at 7 bases. The CDR3 sequence is 14 residues long. Germline V gene sequence: CDR1 SEHNR, CDR2 FQNEAQ (reference sequence). V dropped 6 bases and J dropped 12; count of bases not matched to a gene: 14. The CDR3 protein is CASRDSGQNFGQFF. CDR3 bases: TGTGCCAGCAGGGACTCGGGACAGAATTTTGGGCAGTTCTTC.

This rearrangement joins TRBV27 to TRBJ1-2; tentative D call: TRBD1 (6 bases). CDR3 size: 12 residues. CDR1 and CDR2 from the germline V gene are MNHEY and SMNVEV (reference sequence). V dropped 6 bases and J dropped 8 bases, with 13 bases sitting between them. The DNA for the CDR3 is TGTGCCAGCAGCAGGGGACGAGAAGGCTACACCTTC. It specifies CASSRGREGYTF.

This clonotype came up a few times. V gene TRBV6-2 or TRBV6-3 combines with J gene TRBJ1-5, with D unresolved. Germline CDR1 MNHEY, CDR2 SVGEGT. This CDR3 has 13 residues. The V end was cut by 0 bases, the J end by 8 bases, with 8 bases between. The chain's CDR3 is CASSYSPSEPQHF. CDR3 nucleotides: TGTGCCAGCAGTTACTCACCTTCCGAGCCCCAGCATTTT.

The chain has TRBV19 and TRBJ2-3; D perhaps matches TRBD2 (6 bases). This CDR3 comprises 14 residues. V lost 3 bases and J 5 bases, leaving 12 bases between the germline ends. CDR1 is LNHDA, CDR2 SQIVND, per germline (reference sequence). This CDR3 is CASSMEGRIDTQYF. For the CDR3, the DNA is TGTGCCAGTAGTATGGAGGGGCGAATAGATACGCAGTATTTT. Filled out from reference TRBV19 and TRBJ2-3, the complete variable domain reads DGGITQSPKYLFRKEGQNVTLSCEQNLNHDAMYWYRQDPGQGLRLIYYSQIVNDFQKGDIAEGYSVSREKKESFPLTVTSAQKNPTAFYLCASSMEGRIDTQYFGPGTRLTVL.

The V and J genes are TRBV4-1 and TRBJ1-1; D may be TRBD1 (5 bases). V was clipped by 0 bases and J by 3 bases, with 8 bases between them. CDR1 MGHRA and CDR2 YSYEKL come from the germline V gene. The CDR3 runs to 14 residues. The CDR3 nucleotides are TGCGCCAGCAGCCAAGAAGGGGCAGACACTGAAGCTTTCTTT. Its translation: CASSQEGADTEAFF.

This clonotype showed up many times. V usage is TRBV7-6 and J usage is TRBJ1-3, with unresolved D. This CDR3 contains 15 residues. V was pared by 5 bases and J by 2 bases, with 13 bases between. Germline lookup yields CDR1 SGHVS and CDR2 FNYEAQ. The CDR3 protein is CASSPTSTPGNTIYF. The CDR3, as DNA: TGTGCCAGCAGCCCAACGTCGACTCCTGGAAACACCATATATTTT.

This clonotype was counted many times. The chain has TRBV7-6 and TRBJ2-5; 8 nucleotides align to TRBD1. Germline V gene lookup returns CDR1 SGHVS and CDR2 FNYEAQ. The ends lost 2 bases at V and 1 base at J; junction bases unmatched: 0. CDR3 length: 14 residues. The CDR3, as DNA: TGTGCCAGCAGCTTAACAGGGGGCCAAGAGACCCAGTACTTC. Amino acids: CASSLTGGQETQYF.

This clonotype was recorded a few times. The gene calls are TRBV19 and TRBJ1-1, with unresolved D. In germline, CDR1 is LNHDA, CDR2 SQIVND (reference sequence). V gave up 7 bases and J gave up 1 base, with 22 bases separating them. The CDR3 runs 17 residues. The CDR3 DNA sequence: TGTGCCAGTACCACTAAGCCCCGGGGAGATGGGAACACTGAAGCTTTCTTT. This translates into CASTTKPRGDGNTEAFF.

The chain has TRBV7-9 and TRBJ2-4, with D unresolved. CDR3 length: 14 amino acids. The V end lost 2 bases, the J end lost 6 bases, and 11 bases lay between the germline ends. Germline V CDR1 and CDR2: SEHNR, FQNEAQ (reference sequence). CDR3 residues: CASSLPRNPNIQYF. The CDR3 DNA reads as TGTGCCAGCAGCTTACCCAGGAACCCAAACATTCAGTACTTC. The entire variable domain, with the rest obtained from reference TRBV7-9 and TRBJ2-4, is as follows: DTGVSQNPRHKITKRGQNVTFRCDPISEHNRLYWYRQTLGQGPEFLTYFQNEAQLEKSRLLSDRFSAERPKGSFSTLEIQRTEQGDSAMYLCASSLPRNPNIQYFGAGTRLSVL.